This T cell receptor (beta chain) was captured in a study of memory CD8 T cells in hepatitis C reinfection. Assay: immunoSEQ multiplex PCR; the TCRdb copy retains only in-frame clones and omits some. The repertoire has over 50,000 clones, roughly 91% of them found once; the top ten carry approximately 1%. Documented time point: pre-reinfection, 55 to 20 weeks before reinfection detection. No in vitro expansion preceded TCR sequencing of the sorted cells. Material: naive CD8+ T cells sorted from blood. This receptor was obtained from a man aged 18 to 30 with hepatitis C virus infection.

CDR3 protein: CSVEGQGANEKLFF. In DNA form, the CDR3 reads TGCAGCGTTGAAGGGCAGGGGGCTAATGAAAAACTGTTTTTT. The rearrangement joins TRBV29-1 to TRBJ1-4, with TRBD1 identical over 7 bases. The ends lost 1 base at V and 3 bases at J; junction bases unmatched: 2. Looked up from germline, CDR1 is SQVTM and CDR2 is ANQGSEA. This CDR3 comprises 14 residues.